This T cell receptor (beta chain) is from a study of monozygotic twins with inflammatory bowel disease. Points from the study as a whole: IBD patients exhibited fewer clonotypes shared with other individuals than healthy twins, particularly with disease activity.

Blood (roughly 2.3 ml) was collected from every donor individually. The germline CDR1 and CDR2 sequences are LGHDT and YNNKEL (reference sequence). CDR3 length equals 16 residues. UMIs that included a 6-nucleotide sample barcode were added by template switching, which took place during cDNA synthesis. Each of TCRalpha and TCRbeta cDNA went through two nested PCRs, lasting about 16 and 10 cycles. No DNA is given; TCRdb re-called the 5' RACE reads and lists each CDR3 protein once. This table holds roughly 90,000 distinct CDR3 sequences. Worth noting for this clonotype: Its antigen is currently unknown.

The TCR comes from a human donor with ulcerative colitis or Crohn's disease, or a healthy co-twin of an affected twin (not recorded which). The chain uses TRBV3-1 and TRBJ2-1; TCRdb's D gene call, TRBD2, goes unchecked for lack of DNA. The sequenced sample was blood. CDR3 amino acids: CASSARGGWSYNEQFF.